The T cell receptor (beta chain) described here comes from a study of blood T cell repertoires in COVID-19. About the research overall: Whether acute or convalescent, the COVID-19 samples came from the United States, Italy and Spain.

The table came from immunoSEQ multiplex PCR; TCRdb's copy has only in-frame clones and leaves some out. The table shows around 60,000 clones, with 80% to 95% occurring only once. The CDR3 totals 16 residues. J was trimmed by 0 bases and V by 1 base; bases with no gene match: 5. Germline lookup yields CDR1 SGHRS and CDR2 YFSETQ. The rearrangement uses TRBV5-1 and TRBJ2-7; 9 bases align to TRBD2. The receptor was derived from a man in his fifties or sixties with active COVID-19. Sequenced sample: peripheral blood. DNA for the CDR3: TGCGCCAGCAGCTTGACCAGCGGGGGGAACTCCTACGAGCAGTACTTC. Amino acids: CASSLTSGGNSYEQYF.